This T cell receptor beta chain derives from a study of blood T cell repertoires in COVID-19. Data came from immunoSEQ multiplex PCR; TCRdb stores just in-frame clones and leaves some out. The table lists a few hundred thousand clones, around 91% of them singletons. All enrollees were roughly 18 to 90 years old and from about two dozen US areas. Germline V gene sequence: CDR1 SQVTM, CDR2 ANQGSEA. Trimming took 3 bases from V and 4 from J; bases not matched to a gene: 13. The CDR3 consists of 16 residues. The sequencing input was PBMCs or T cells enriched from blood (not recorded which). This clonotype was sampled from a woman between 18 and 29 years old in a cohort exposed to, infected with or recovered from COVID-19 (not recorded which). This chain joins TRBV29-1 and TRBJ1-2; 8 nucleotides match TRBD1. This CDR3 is CSVDKAGGDLGYGYTF. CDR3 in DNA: TGCAGCGTTGACAAGGCAGGGGGCGATTTAGGCTATGGCTACACCTTC.